The present TCR beta chain was sequenced within a study of blood T cell repertoires in COVID-19. Germline V CDR1 and CDR2: ENHRY, SYGVKD. The CDR3 has 14 amino acids. V dropped 6 bases and J dropped 3; count of bases not matched to a gene: 7. Measured with immunoSEQ multiplex PCR; TCRdb has only the in-frame clones, and not every one. The sample consists of a few hundred thousand clones, roughly 91% of them appearing once. The chain is built from TRBV10-3 and TRBJ1-2, with 7 bases aligning to TRBD1. The sample was peripheral blood. This receptor was identified in a man aged 25-40 years with acute or convalescent COVID-19. The CDR3 region is CAIRGDSYDYGYTF. Here the CDR3 DNA reads TGTGCCATCAGAGGGGACAGCTACGACTATGGCTACACCTTC.